This T cell receptor beta chain came from a study of blood T cell repertoires in COVID-19. Overall study context: Both acute and convalescent COVID-19 samples were obtained from the United States, Italy and Spain. PBMCs, B-cell-depleted T cells, or T cells provided the cDNA or gDNA that made up the material.

Losses at the gene ends were 0 bases for V and 4 bases for J; bases not matched to a gene: 1. CDR1 is SGDLS, CDR2 YYNGEE, per germline. There are 14 residues in the CDR3. In the authors' methods: The authors estimated nucleated cell counts from reference gene primer amplification. Here immunoSEQ multiplex PCR was the method, and the copy in TCRdb shows in-frame clones only, minus some. The V and J calls and clone size were taken over from that table, and D and trimming were inferred from the DNA. The sample holds under 130,000 clones, 89% seen once. The chain joins TRBV9 to TRBJ2-7; TRBD1 agrees at 10 bases. Sequenced input: peripheral blood. This clonotype was obtained from a woman aged 55-70 years with acute or convalescent COVID-19. DNA of the CDR3: TGTGCCAGCAGCGTAGTGGACAGGGGGTACGAGCAGTACTTC. Translating gives CASSVVDRGYEQYF.